Sequencing of this T cell receptor beta chain was carried out in a study of OX40 agonist ivuxolimab in advanced cancers. Sequenced by immunoSEQ multiplex PCR; TCRdb stores in-frame clones only, minus some. The profile covers approximately 80,000 clones, with 80% to 90% appearing a single time and 0.2% to 0.3% taken by the ten largest. J lost 7 bases, V lost 3 bases, and 7 bases had no gene match. Per the germline V gene, CDR1 is MNHEY and CDR2 is SMNVEV (reference sequence). This CDR3 comprises 16 residues. This material consisted of CD4+ or CD8+ T cells sorted from blood, taken in a trial of the OX40 agonist ivuxolimab. The chain employs TRBV27 and TRBJ2-1, with TRBD2 matching over 12 bases. This receptor was identified in an adult with an advanced solid tumor such as melanoma, head and neck, liver or kidney cancer. Here the CDR3 reads CASSFLGLAGGNEQFF. As DNA, the CDR3 is TGTGCCAGCAGTTTTCTGGGACTAGCGGGCGGGAATGAGCAGTTCTTC.